The rows below give T cell receptor beta chains drawn from one sample of a study of cytomegalovirus exposure and HLA in healthy donors. The data were produced by immunoSEQ multiplex PCR, yet TCRdb's version contains in-frame clones alone and is incomplete. This sample has roughly 200,000 clones; roughly 82% occur once, and the top ten carry around 0.46%. The sample was PBMCs. The receptors were gathered from a woman aged 50 to 60 in good health and CMV-seronegative. The CDR3 runs from the conserved cysteine through the conserved F or W. The order of the fields is clone size, J gene, V gene, D gene, CDR3 DNA, CDR3 protein. The D gene is left open where the match is weak. Expanded clones are given a class, and other clones once, few, many or no size at all.

>-|TRBJ1-2|TRBV7-8|TRBD1
TGTGCCAGCAGCCCTAGAGACAGGGGGGGGGTGGGCTACACCTTC
CASSPRDRGGVGYTF
>-|TRBJ2-7|TRBV27|-
TGTGCCAGCAGTTTATCGGCACTAAGGGAGCAGTACTTC
CASSLSALREQYF
>-|TRBJ2-3|TRBV20-1|-
TGCAGTGCAGCCTACGGGGATACGCAGTATTTT
CSAAYGDTQYF
>-|TRBJ2-3|TRBV7-9|-
TGTGCCAGCAGCTTAGACGGCGGGATCACAGATACGCAGTATTTT
CASSLDGGITDTQYF
>-|TRBJ2-3|TRBV2|TRBD2
TGTGCCAGCTTAAGCGGGAGAGTTCGTAGCACAGATACGCAGTATTTT
CASLSGRVRSTDTQYF
>once|TRBJ2-7|TRBV29-1|-
TGCAGCGTCGCAGAGCGGGTGAGCTCCTACGAGCAGTACTTC
CSVAERVSSYEQYF
>-|TRBJ1-1|TRBV14|-
TGTGCCAGCGAGGAAGCTTTCTTT
CASEEAFF
>-|TRBJ2-3|TRBV5-1|TRBD1
TGCGCCAGCGGACCGACAGGGAGCGATACGCAGTATTTT
CASGPTGSDTQYF
>few|TRBJ1-2|TRBV6-9|TRBD1
TGTGCCAGCAGTTGGGACAGGGGGCGTCGGAACTATGGCTACACCTTC
CASSWDRGRRNYGYTF
>-|TRBJ1-3|TRBV6-5|-
TGTGCCAGCAGTCCGCGGGGGACTGGAAACACCATATATTTT
CASSPRGTGNTIYF
>-|TRBJ1-6|TRBV27|TRBD1
TGTGCCAGCAGTTTCGGCACACGGACAGGGAGAAGTTCACCCCTCCACTTT
CASSFGTRTGRSSPLHF
>-|TRBJ1-5|TRBV11-2|-
TGTGCCAGCAGCATCGACACCTATCAGCCCCAGCATTTT
CASSIDTYQPQHF
>once|TRBJ2-1|TRBV4-1|-
TGCGCCAGCAGCCCACCGGGGCGGGACGAGCAGTTCTTC
CASSPPGRDEQFF
>-|TRBJ2-2|TRBV6-1|TRBD1
TGTGCCAGCAGGTCACAGGGGACCGGGGAGCTGTTTTTT
CASRSQGTGELFF
>-|TRBJ2-5|TRBV2|-
TGTGCCAGCATCGTTGAGGGCTCGGAGACCCAGTACTTC
CASIVEGSETQYF
>-|TRBJ1-3|TRBV7-6|TRBD1
TGTGCCAGCAGCCCAGGGGGAGTCGGAAACACCATATATTTT
CASSPGGVGNTIYF
>-|TRBJ2-5|TRBV7-9|-
TGTGCCAGCAGCACTACAGGGCAGGCTCAAGAGACCCAGTACTTC
CASSTTGQAQETQYF
>-|TRBJ1-2|TRBV6-6|-
TGTGCCAGCCTAAACTCGGACAGAAACTATGGCTACACCTTC
CASLNSDRNYGYTF
>-|TRBJ2-1|TRBV29-1|TRBD2
TGCAGCCCCCGGGACTACCACAGCGGCCCGAGCTCCTACAATGAGCAGTTCTTC
CSPRDYHSGPSSYNEQFF
>-|TRBJ1-1|TRBV5-8|-
TGTGCCAGCAGCTCCTTTCGGGGACTTGAAGCTTTCTTT
CASSSFRGLEAFF
>-|TRBJ2-4|TRBV5-6|-
TGTGCCAGCAGCTATTACTATCAGGGGAGGGACATTCAGTACTTC
CASSYYYQGRDIQYF